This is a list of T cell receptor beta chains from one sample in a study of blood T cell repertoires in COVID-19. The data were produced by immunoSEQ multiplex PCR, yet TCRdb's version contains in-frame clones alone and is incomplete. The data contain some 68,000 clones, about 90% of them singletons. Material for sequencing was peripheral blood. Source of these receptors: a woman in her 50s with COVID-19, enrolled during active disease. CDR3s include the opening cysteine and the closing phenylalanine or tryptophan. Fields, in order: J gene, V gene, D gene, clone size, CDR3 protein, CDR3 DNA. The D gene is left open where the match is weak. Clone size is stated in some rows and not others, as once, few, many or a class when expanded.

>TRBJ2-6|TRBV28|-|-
CASRESGANVLTF
TGTGCCAGCAGGGAGAGTGGGGCCAACGTCCTGACTTTC
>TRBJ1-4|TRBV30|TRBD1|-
CAWSLPVVGQSNEKLFF
TGTGCCTGGAGCCTCCCTGTGGTGGGACAGTCTAATGAAAAACTGTTTTTT
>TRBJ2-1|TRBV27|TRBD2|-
CASHTSGAWGVNEQFF
TGTGCCAGCCATACTAGCGGGGCCTGGGGGGTAAATGAGCAGTTCTTC
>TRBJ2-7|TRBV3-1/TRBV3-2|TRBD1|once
CASSQRQGSPYEQYF
TGTGCCAGCAGCCAACGACAGGGGAGCCCCTACGAGCAGTACTTC
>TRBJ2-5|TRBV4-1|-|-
CASSQDIGQETQYF
TGCGCCAGCAGCCAAGACATCGGCCAAGAGACCCAGTACTTC
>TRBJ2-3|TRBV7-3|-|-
CASSFAVTDTQYF
TGTGCCAGCAGCTTCGCAGTCACAGATACGCAGTATTTT
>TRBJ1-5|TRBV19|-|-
CASSIQGHQPQHF
TGTGCCAGTAGTATACAGGGGCATCAGCCCCAGCATTTT
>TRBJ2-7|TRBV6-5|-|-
CASSYLRVGEQYF
TGTGCCAGCAGTTACCTCAGGGTGGGCGAGCAGTACTTC
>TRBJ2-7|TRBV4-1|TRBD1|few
CASSPRQPRDRNYEQYF
TGCGCCAGCAGCCCCAGGCAACCCCGGGACAGGAACTACGAGCAGTACTTC
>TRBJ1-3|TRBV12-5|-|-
CASGLYTGKESSGNTIYF
TGTGCTAGTGGTTTGTATACAGGGAAAGAGAGCTCTGGAAACACCATATATTTT
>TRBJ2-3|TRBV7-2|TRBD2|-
CASRTSGMTDTQYF
TGTGCCAGCAGGACTAGCGGGATGACAGATACGCAGTATTTT
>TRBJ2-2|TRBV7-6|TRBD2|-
CASSSGLAGPTGELFF
TGTGCCAGCAGCTCAGGACTAGCGGGTCCCACCGGGGAGCTGTTTTTT
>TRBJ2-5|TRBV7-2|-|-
CASSVNRGETQYF
TGTGCCAGCAGCGTTAACCGGGGGGAGACCCAGTACTTC
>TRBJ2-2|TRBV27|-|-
CASSLLVSTGELFF
TGTGCCAGCAGTTTACTAGTTTCCACCGGGGAGCTGTTTTTT
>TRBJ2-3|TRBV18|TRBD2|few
CASSPRDSGRDTQYF
TGTGCCAGCTCACCACGGGATAGCGGGAGAGATACGCAGTATTTT